The 23 T cell receptor beta chains given below trace back to one sample, sequenced in a study of graft-versus-host responses after intestinal transplantation. Their cognate antigens are unknown. Profiling relied on immunoSEQ multiplex PCR, and the TCRdb table lists in-frame clones only, not all of them. Among tens of thousands of clones listed, 84% were seen once. The specimen comprised unstimulated CD4+ T cells sorted from spleen or lymph node cells, sampled before transplant. These TCRs come from a human donor who was the organ donor for an intestinal transplant.

The chain carries TRBV7-2 and TRBJ2-3; perhaps D is TRBD1 or TRBD2 (5 bases each). The CDR3 consists of 15 residues. The V gene's germline CDR1 is SGHTA and CDR2 FQGNSA. V was cut by 5 bases and J by 2 bases, with 14 bases left in between. This CDR3 is CASSPGGGDTDTQYF. The CDR3 region has the DNA TGTGCCAGCAGCCCTGGTGGGGGAGACACAGATACGCAGTATTTT.

This chain joins TRBV10-3 and TRBJ2-1; perhaps TRBD1 as D (6 bases). Trimming pared 6 bases from V and 3 bases from J, leaving 18 bases between. Per the germline V gene, CDR1 is ENHRY and CDR2 is SYGVKD. The CDR3 spans 16 residues. The CDR3 region is CAIRRQGRLGYNEQFF. CDR3 sequence (DNA): TGTGCCATCAGGAGGCAGGGGAGACTTGGCTACAATGAGCAGTTCTTC.

This clone was seen a handful of times. The V gene is TRBV25-1, the J gene TRBJ2-2; D is ambiguous. The CDR3 length is 15 residues. CDR1 and CDR2 from the germline V gene are MGHDK and SYGVNS. V lost 0 bases, J lost 8 bases, and 13 bases lay in between. CDR3 nucleotides: TGTGCCAGCAGTGAATATGGGTCCCCACCGGGGGAGCTGTTTTTT. Protein sequence: CASSEYGSPPGELFF.

This sequence joins TRBV14 and TRBJ1-2; 7 bases fit TRBD1. V lost 4 bases, J lost 8 bases, and 7 bases stayed unmatched. The CDR3 consists of 13 residues. In germline, CDR1 is SGHDN, CDR2 FVKESK. CDR3 loop: CASSLTGTGGYTF. The CDR3 bases are TGTGCCAGCAGCCTGACAGGGACGGGGGGCTACACCTTC.

The V and J genes are TRBV27 and TRBJ1-2, with 10 bases lining up with TRBD1. The CDR3 totals 13 residues. The trim removed 6 bases at V and 2 bases at J, leaving 0 bases unmatched. Per germline, CDR1 MNHEY and CDR2 SMNVEV (reference sequence). The CDR3 bases are TGTGCCAGCAGGACAGGGGGCAACTATGGCTACACCTTC. Translation: CASRTGGNYGYTF.

The J gene is TRBJ2-7, the V gene TRBV1; no check of the table's D call, TRBD1, against the DNA was made. TRBV1 is deemed a pseudogene. The CDR3 is 18 amino acids. CDR3 loop: CTSSHEGTGDRSSYEQYF. CDR3 DNA sequence: TGCACCAGCAGCCATGAAGGAACAGGGGATAGGAGCTCCTACGAGCAGTACTTC.

This chain links TRBV5-1 with TRBJ1-2; 7 bases line up with TRBD1. The CDR3 consists of 14 residues. Germline V gene data show CDR1 as SGHRS and CDR2 as YFSETQ. The V and J ends lost 4 bases and 4 bases, in that order; junction bases with no gene match: 7. CDR3 sequence (DNA): TGCGCCAGCAGCCTAAACAGGGGTGGCTATGGCTACACCTTC. Its protein is CASSLNRGGYGYTF.

The chain uses TRBV30 and TRBJ2-7; possible D gene TRBD1, 5 bases. Trimming stripped 3 bases from V and 4 bases from J, with 16 bases between. The CDR3 spans 14 residues. Germline lookup yields CDR1 GTSNPN and CDR2 SVGIG (reference sequence). Here the CDR3 reads CAWRRVDMEYEQYF. The CDR3 DNA reads TGTGCCTGGAGACGGGTGGACATGGAGTACGAGCAGTACTTC.

The genes are TRBV10-3 and TRBJ2-7, with 10 nucleotides matching TRBD2. V lost 4 bases, J lost 3 bases, and 9 bases stayed unmatched. This CDR3 has 16 residues. Looked up from germline, CDR1 is ENHRY and CDR2 is SYGVKD. The CDR3 nucleotides read TGTGCCATCAGTGGGGCTAGCGGGAGAGAAGACTACGAGCAGTACTTC. This sequence encodes CAISGASGREDYEQYF.

The CDR3 DNA is TGTGCCAGCAGTGAAGGAGGGCAAGAGACCCAGTACTTC. Its translation: CASSEGGQETQYF. The chain recombines TRBV2 with TRBJ2-5, with D possibly being TRBD2 (5 bases). The CDR3 loop spans 13 amino acids. Trimming removed 1 base at V and 2 bases at J, with 5 bases between. Germline CDR1 reads SNHLY; CDR2 reads FYNNEI.

The V gene is TRBV2, the J gene TRBJ1-1, with 7 positions matching TRBD1. In germline, CDR1 is SNHLY, CDR2 FYNNEI. The CDR3 sequence is 15 residues long. V was clipped by 8 bases and J by 5 bases; unmatched bases: 14. The CDR3 sequence: CASVRDRTPGTEAFF. CDR3 nucleotide sequence: TGTGCCAGCGTCCGGGACAGAACCCCAGGGACTGAAGCTTTCTTT.

This chain connects TRBV5-1 to TRBJ2-5; a possible D gene is TRBD2 (5 bases). This CDR3 region has 16 residues. V was clipped by 5 bases and J by 3 bases, with 20 bases between them. CDR1 is SGHRS, CDR2 YFSETQ, per germline. CDR3 nucleotides: TGCGCCAGCAGATTTCGGGGAACGGGCGTCGAAGAGACCCAGTACTTC. Translating it yields CASRFRGTGVEETQYF.

The V gene is TRBV4-3, the J gene TRBJ2-2; tentative D call: TRBD2 (6 bases). The germline V gene encodes CDR1 LGHNA and CDR2 YSLEER. Deletions cut 1 base from V and 4 bases from J, with 13 bases between. This CDR3 has 16 residues. Written as DNA, the CDR3 is TGCGCCAGCAGCCAAGTTTCACTAGCTCCCACCGGGGAGCTGTTTTTT. Translation: CASSQVSLAPTGELFF.

This chain links TRBV13 with TRBJ1-3; D is ambiguous. CDR1 and CDR2 from the germline V gene are PRHDT and FYEKMQ (reference sequence). Trimming removed 1 base at V and 0 bases at J, with 13 bases between. This CDR3 has 17 amino acids. The CDR3 DNA reads TGTGCCAGCAGCTTAGATCGGTTTCACGGCTCTGGAAACACCATATATTTT. It translates to CASSLDRFHGSGNTIYF.

The gene calls are TRBV18 and TRBJ2-7; a possible D gene is TRBD1 (6 bases). From germline, CDR1 is KGHSH and CDR2 LQKENI. V dropped 4 bases and J dropped 0 bases, with 13 bases sitting between them. The CDR3 covers 15 residues. The CDR3 nucleotides are TGTGCCAGCTCACTAGGACAGAGGAGCTCCTACGAGCAGTACTTC. This encodes CASSLGQRSSYEQYF.

This clone has a single count. This chain joins TRBV4-1 and TRBJ2-5; possibly TRBD2 for D (6 bases). Germline V CDR1 and CDR2: MGHRA, YSYEKL. This CDR3 spans 15 amino acids. V was cut by 0 bases and J by 6 bases, with 14 bases left in between. CDR3 protein: CASSQERTTRKTQYF. CDR3 in DNA: TGCGCCAGCAGCCAAGAGAGGACTACGAGGAAGACCCAGTACTTC.

As DNA, the CDR3 is TGTGCCACCAGCAGGAGCGGGGGTCCTTCCACAGATACGCAGTATTTT. This sequence encodes CATSRSGGPSTDTQYF. This chain joins TRBV15 and TRBJ2-3; 8 bases fit TRBD2. V dropped 3 bases and J dropped 2; count of bases not matched to a gene: 7. CDR3 length: 16 amino acids. CDR1 and CDR2 (germline): LNHNV, YYDKDF (reference sequence).

CDR3 sequence (DNA): TGTGCCAGCTCACCGCCGATAGACGCCTACTATGGCTACACCTTC. This codes for CASSPPIDAYYGYTF. The V and J genes are TRBV18 and TRBJ1-2; the D is unclear. Trimming stripped 3 bases from V and 3 bases from J, with 14 bases between. There are 15 residues in the CDR3. CDR1 is KGHSH, CDR2 LQKENI, per germline.

This clone occurred a few times. The gene calls are TRBV5-1 and TRBJ2-5; 14 bases match TRBD2. With 4 bases clipped from V and 5 bases from J, the junction kept 16 bases outside the gene matches. CDR3 length: 19 residues. From germline, CDR1 is SGHRS and CDR2 YFSETQ. The CDR3 DNA is TGCGCCAGCAGCCTCCGACCCCGACTAGCGGGGGGGCCGGGGGAGACCCAGTACTTC. Its protein is CASSLRPRLAGGPGETQYF.

The chain couples TRBV10-1 to TRBJ2-1, with D possibly being TRBD1 (5 bases). V lost 3 bases to trimming and J lost 3 bases, with 12 bases between them. The CDR3 spans 15 residues. The germline V gene has CDR1 WNHNN and CDR2 SYGVQD (reference sequence). The CDR3 loop is CASSDPRQGYNEQFF. CDR3 nucleotide sequence: TGCGCCAGCAGTGATCCGCGTCAGGGCTACAATGAGCAGTTCTTC.

This rearrangement joins TRBV5-1 to TRBJ2-3; D not resolved. Germline V gives CDR1 SGHRS, CDR2 YFSETQ. The V end lost 2 bases, the J end lost 6 bases, and 13 bases lay between the germline ends. This CDR3 spans 14 amino acids. The CDR3 sequence: CASSFGSSGDTQYF. The DNA for the CDR3 is TGCGCCAGCAGCTTTGGGTCCTCTGGGGATACGCAGTATTTT.

The chain couples TRBV11-1 to TRBJ2-1, with D perhaps matching TRBD2 (5 bases). Trimming removed 5 bases at V and 3 bases at J, with 11 bases between. The CDR3 runs to 14 residues. Looked up from germline, CDR1 is SGHAT and CDR2 is FQDESV (reference sequence). The chain's CDR3 is CASSGSRGYNEQFF. Here the CDR3 DNA reads TGTGCCAGCAGCGGGAGTCGGGGCTACAATGAGCAGTTCTTC.

This sequence joins TRBV5-4 and TRBJ2-7, with D possibly TRBD1 on 5 matching bases. The CDR3 has 14 amino acids. CDR1 and CDR2 (germline): SGHNT, YYREEE (reference sequence). Trimming pared 4 bases from V and 2 bases from J, leaving 13 bases between. The CDR3 sequence: CASSRRQNPYEQYF. CDR3 DNA: TGTGCCAGCAGCCGGAGACAGAATCCCTACGAGCAGTACTTC.